The 17 T cell receptor beta chains listed next were all sequenced from one sample in a study of T cell repertoires in cytomegalovirus infection (dated by TCRdb to between 2019 and 2020). Instrument on record: Illumina HiSeq 1500. TCRdb reprocessed the public reads (quality trimming at Q25 with fastp, clone calling with MiXCR) and kept in-frame beta chains. Identical CDR3 protein sequences are pooled into one entry, listed with their most common genes and DNA. The sample data list hundreds of thousands of distinct CDR3 sequences, and more than 20% of these were observed just once. The ten largest make up around 8% of the sample. What was sequenced was CD8+ T cells from PBMCs. The receptor source for this set is a human donor in good health (CMV status not recorded). Some clones in this sample may be carry-over from other donors' samples.

This clonotype was seen more than once but under ten times. This chain's CDR3 is CASSVGPVGLQGMNTEAFF. The DNA for the CDR3 is TGTGCCAGCAGCGTAGGGCCCGTAGGGCTACAGGGCATGAACACTGAAGCTTTCTTT. The J gene is TRBJ1-1, the V gene TRBV9; possible D gene TRBD1, 6 bases. With 0 bases removed from V and 0 bases from J, the gap between germline ends came to 21 bases. CDR1 and CDR2 from the germline V gene are SGDLS and YYNGEE. The CDR3 is 19 amino acids. The whole variable domain, remainder taken from reference TRBV9 and TRBJ1-1, is DSGVTQTPKHLITATGQRVTLRCSPRSGDLSVYWYQQSLDQGLQFLIQYYNGEERAKGNILERFSAQQFPDLHSELNLSSLELGDSALYFCASSVGPVGLQGMNTEAFFGQGTRLTVV.

This clonotype was observed at least ten times. The chain employs TRBV6-5 and TRBJ2-2, with TRBD1 matching 12 bases. The V gene end was trimmed by 6 bases and the J gene end by 7 bases; junction bases not matched to a gene: 6. Germline loops: CDR1 MNHEY, CDR2 SVGAGI. The CDR3 length is 15 residues. The CDR3 loop is CASRDGTGGLGELFF. The CDR3 DNA follows: TGTGCCAGCAGGGACGGGACAGGGGGCCTCGGGGAGCTGTTTTTT.

This clonotype has ten or more counts. V usage is TRBV7-3 and J usage is TRBJ2-1; possibly TRBD1 for D (6 bases). The CDR3 loop spans 15 amino acids. V was clipped by 5 bases and J by 6 bases, with 17 bases between them. Germline-derived CDR1 and CDR2 are SGHTA and FQGTGA. The DNA for the CDR3 is TGTGCCAGCAGCCCATTAGGGGGTCCTATCAATGAGCAGTTCTTC. It translates to CASSPLGGPINEQFF.

In this sample, this clonotype turned up many times. The rearrangement links TRBV7-8 to TRBJ2-7; weak D call: TRBD1 (5 bases). V was cut by 5 bases and J by 1 base, with 12 bases left in between. CDR3 size: 14 residues. CDR1 and CDR2 (germline): SGHVS, FQNEAQ. CDR3 loop: CASSAQGKSYEQYV. The CDR3 DNA is TGTGCCAGCAGCGCCCAGGGTAAATCCTACGAGCAGTACGTC.

This clonotype has a count of ten or more. The chain carries TRBV6-6 and TRBJ2-5, with D unresolved. Per the germline V gene, CDR1 is MNHNY and CDR2 is SVGAGI (reference sequence). The CDR3 loop spans 16 amino acids. Trimming stripped 0 bases from V and 5 bases from J, with 16 bases between. The CDR3 region is CASSYSPGHLGETQYF. As DNA, the CDR3 is TGTGCCAGCAGTTACTCGCCGGGCCATCTCGGGGAGACCCAGTACTTC.

This clonotype was counted a few times. The chain is built from TRBV9 and TRBJ2-2; 9 bases align to TRBD1. The V gene's germline CDR1 is SGDLS and CDR2 YYNGEE. The CDR3 covers 19 residues. Unmatched junction bases numbered 17, after V lost 0 bases and J lost 8 bases. DNA for the CDR3: TGTGCCAGCAGCGTAGGTCCCCAAACACAGGGGGCGCAATCAGGGGAGCTGTTTTTT. It specifies CASSVGPQTQGAQSGELFF.

This clonotype showed up just a few times. This chain connects TRBV6-2 or TRBV6-3 to TRBJ2-7, with 7 nucleotides matching TRBD1. V gave up 0 bases and J gave up 2 bases; unmatched junction bases: 4. CDR3 size: 15 residues. CDR1 is MNHEY, CDR2 SVGEGT, per germline. The CDR3 region has the DNA TGTGCCAGCAGTTACTCGACGGACAGGCCCTACGAGCAGTACGTC. Translating it yields CASSYSTDRPYEQYV.

J is TRBJ2-2 and V is TRBV28; D possibly corresponds to TRBD1 (7 bases). V gave up 3 bases and J gave up 4 bases, with 12 bases separating them. CDR3 length: 15 residues. The germline V gene has CDR1 MDHEN and CDR2 SYDVKM. Written as DNA, the CDR3 is TGTGCCAGCAGTTTGACAGGGAGGAGCACCGGGGAGCTGTTTTTT. This translates into CASSLTGRSTGELFF.

This clonotype was seen more than once but under ten times. The rearrangement joins TRBV7-4 to TRBJ2-7; D is ambiguous. The CDR3 is made up of 16 amino acids. Germline V CDR1 and CDR2: SGHVT, SQSDAQ. The V gene lost 2 bases and the J gene lost 0 bases, with 14 bases spanning the gap. The CDR3 coding sequence is TGTGCCAGCAGCTTACTCCCGGGTCCCAGCTCCTACGAGCAGTACTTC. Amino acid sequence: CASSLLPGPSSYEQYF.

The table lists this clonotype with many counts. The V gene is TRBV28, the J gene TRBJ1-5; 7 bases agree with TRBD1. Germline trimming cut 5 bases from V and 1 base from J; bases unmatched to any gene: 5. This CDR3 comprises 15 residues. Germline assignment: CDR1 MDHEN and CDR2 SYDVKM. CDR3 sequence (DNA): TGTGCCAGCAGTCCTTCGACAGGGAGCAATCAGCCCCAGCATTTT. Translation gives CASSPSTGSNQPQHF. Combining the CDR3 with reference TRBV28 and TRBJ1-5 gives the whole variable domain DVKVTQSSRYLVKRTGEKVFLECVQDMDHENMFWYRQDPGLGLRLIYFSYDVKMKEKGDIPEGYSVSREKKERFSLILESASTNQTSMYLCASSPSTGSNQPQHFGDGTRLSIL.

With respect to this clonotype: The junction differs from germline at one of its ends, possibly a read error. The J gene is TRBJ2-7, the V gene TRBV5-4, with D possibly TRBD2 on 6 matching bases. Germline V lookup: CDR1 SGHNT, CDR2 YYREEE (reference sequence). The CDR3 runs 14 residues. The CDR3 region is CASSFSGSDYEQCF. DNA of the CDR3: TGTGCCAGCAGCTTCAGCGGTTCGGACTACGAGCAGTGCTTC.

The chain links TRBV20-1 to TRBJ1-2; D might be TRBD1 (5 bases). Germline-derived CDR1 and CDR2 are DFQATT and SNEGSKA (reference sequence). Deletions cut 6 bases from V and 0 bases from J, with 8 bases between. CDR3 size: 12 residues. Here the CDR3 reads CSAPTANYGYTF. CDR3 DNA: TGCAGTGCCCCGACAGCTAACTATGGCTACACCTTC.

The rearrangement links TRBV2 to TRBJ2-1, with 10 positions matching TRBD1. This CDR3 is built from 18 residues. CDR1 is SNHLY, CDR2 FYNNEI, per germline. Trimming removed 10 bases from V and 4 bases from J; junction bases left unmatched: 19. DNA of the CDR3: TGTGCCAACAGAAAGTCCCGGGACAGGGGCTGGCCTTACAATGAGCAGTTCTTC. Protein sequence: CANRKSRDRGWPYNEQFF.

This clonotype has at least ten counts. The rearrangement links TRBV7-2 to TRBJ2-1; D is undetermined. The CDR3 sequence is 12 residues long. Germline loops: CDR1 SGHTA, CDR2 FQGNSA. The V gene lost 4 bases and the J gene lost 6 bases, with 7 bases spanning the gap. The CDR3 DNA follows: TGTGCCAGCAGCTATAGAATCAATGAGCAGTTCTTC. Protein sequence: CASSYRINEQFF.

This chain uses TRBV11-2 with TRBJ1-1; possible D gene TRBD1, 5 bases. V lost 6 bases to trimming and J lost 4 bases, with 12 bases between them. Germline CDR1 and CDR2: SGHAT and FQNNGV. This CDR3 is built from 13 residues. In DNA form, the CDR3 reads TGTGCCAGCAGATTTACAGGACTCACTGAAGCTTTCTTT. Translating gives CASRFTGLTEAFF.

This chain uses TRBV20-1 with TRBJ2-1; no clear D. Germline values: CDR1 DFQATT, CDR2 SNEGSKA (reference sequence). Trimming cost V 5 bases and J 6 bases, with 20 bases left between them. This CDR3 contains 15 residues. For the CDR3, the DNA is TGCAGTGCTTACGTACCGGTTGAAATATCCAATGAGCAGTTCTTC. As protein: CSAYVPVEISNEQFF.

The chain has TRBV2 and TRBJ2-7; D is ambiguous. The CDR3 covers 14 residues. V was trimmed by 2 bases and J by 2 bases, leaving 10 bases between them. Germline CDR1 reads SNHLY; CDR2 reads FYNNEI. CDR3 in amino acids: CASSERLKTYEQYV. As DNA, the CDR3 is TGTGCCAGCAGTGAAAGACTCAAGACCTACGAGCAGTACGTC.